This T cell receptor (beta chain) was identified during a study of T cells in Graves' hyperthyroidism and ophthalmopathy. Study findings and constraints: A model using 13 V-J features told ophthalmopathy apart from stable hyperthyroidism. Most expanded thyroid clonotypes above 0.001 also appeared in blood.

V was trimmed by 7 bases and J by 6 bases, leaving 17 bases between them. Germline V gene lookup returns CDR1 SGHDT and CDR2 YYEEEE. The CDR3 is made up of 13 amino acids. Patients having uncontrolled infection, another autoimmune disease, pregnancy or lactation were not included. What was amplified from RNA transcripts were TCR beta CDR3 regions. Researchers ran a first-round RT-PCR on the TCR CDR3 using the HTBI primer set. TCRdb re-analysed the multiplex PCR reads in MiXCR, keeping a single row per CDR3 protein. This sample carries 600,000 to 700,000 distinct CDR3 sequences, roughly 46% of them seen once, and the ten largest clones take less than 9.5%. About this clonotype itself: Its antigen is unknown.

Sequencing was done on a sample of peripheral blood or thyroid tissue (not recorded which). The chain employs TRBV5-6 and TRBJ2-7, with a tentative D call TRBD2 (5 bases). This sequence was found in an adult man with Graves' disease, either hyperthyroidism or ophthalmopathy (not recorded which). The CDR3 DNA follows: TGTGCCAGCGGGAATCTCGAGGGTCTCGAGCAGTACTTC. Translated: CASGNLEGLEQYF.